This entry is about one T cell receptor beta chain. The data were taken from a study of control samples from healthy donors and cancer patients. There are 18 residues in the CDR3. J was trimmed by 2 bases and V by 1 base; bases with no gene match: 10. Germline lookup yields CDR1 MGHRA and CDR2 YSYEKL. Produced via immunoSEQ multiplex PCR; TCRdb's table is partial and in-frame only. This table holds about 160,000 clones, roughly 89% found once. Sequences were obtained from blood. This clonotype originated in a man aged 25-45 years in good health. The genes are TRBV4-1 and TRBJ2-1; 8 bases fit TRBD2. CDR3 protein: CASSQVPAGAFAYNEQFF. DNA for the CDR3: TGCGCCAGCAGCCAAGTCCCAGCGGGAGCTTTCGCCTACAATGAGCAGTTCTTC.